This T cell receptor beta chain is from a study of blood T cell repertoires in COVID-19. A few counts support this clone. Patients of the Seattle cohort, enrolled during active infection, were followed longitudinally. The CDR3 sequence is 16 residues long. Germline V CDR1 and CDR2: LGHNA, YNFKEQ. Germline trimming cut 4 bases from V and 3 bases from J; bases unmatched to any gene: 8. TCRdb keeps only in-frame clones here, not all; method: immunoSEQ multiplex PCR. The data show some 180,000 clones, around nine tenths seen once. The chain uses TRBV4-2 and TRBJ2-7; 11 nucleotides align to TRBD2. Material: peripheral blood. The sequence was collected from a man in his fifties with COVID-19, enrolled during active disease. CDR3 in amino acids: CASSRSIAGGVYEQYF. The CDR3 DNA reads TGTGCCAGCAGCCGGTCCATAGCGGGAGGGGTCTACGAGCAGTACTTC.